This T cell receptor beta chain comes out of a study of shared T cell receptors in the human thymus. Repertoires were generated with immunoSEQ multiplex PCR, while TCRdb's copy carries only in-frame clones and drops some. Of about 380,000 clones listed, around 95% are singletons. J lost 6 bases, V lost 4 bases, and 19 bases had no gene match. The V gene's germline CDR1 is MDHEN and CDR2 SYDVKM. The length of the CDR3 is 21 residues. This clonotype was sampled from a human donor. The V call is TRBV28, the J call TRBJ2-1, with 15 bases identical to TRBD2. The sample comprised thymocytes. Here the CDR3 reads CASSYPQEGTSGRIIGNEQFF. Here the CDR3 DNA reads TGTGCCAGCAGTTACCCCCAAGAGGGGACTAGCGGGAGGATAATCGGCAATGAGCAGTTCTTC.